These T cell receptor beta chains were read from a single sample in a study of cytomegalovirus exposure and HLA in healthy donors. The table came from immunoSEQ multiplex PCR; TCRdb's copy has only in-frame clones and leaves some out. The table includes about 120,000 clones, less than 75% detected once. Sequencing input: PBMCs. These receptors were obtained from a woman aged 40 to 50 in good health and CMV-seronegative. Each CDR3 is given with its conserved first and last residue. A D gene is named only where the DNA matches it firmly. Rows give clone size only sometimes, using once, few, many, or a class for an expanded clone.

d_gene: -
j_gene: TRBJ1-6
abundance: -
v_gene: TRBV30
CDR3aa: CAWEGPGLSPLHF
CDR3nt: TGTGCCTGGGAAGGGCCAGGGCTTTCACCCCTCCACTTT

d_gene: -
j_gene: TRBJ1-5
abundance: few
v_gene: TRBV7-8
CDR3aa: CASSSGLPGNQPQHF
CDR3nt: TGTGCCAGCAGCTCTGGACTTCCCGGGAATCAGCCCCAGCATTTT

d_gene: -
j_gene: TRBJ2-5
abundance: once
v_gene: TRBV4-2
CDR3aa: CASSQLGQPEETQYF
CDR3nt: TGTGCCAGCAGCCAACTAGGACAGCCGGAAGAGACCCAGTACTTC

d_gene: -
j_gene: TRBJ2-1
abundance: -
v_gene: TRBV6-1
CDR3aa: CASSETYWGGPEQFF
CDR3nt: TGTGCCAGCAGTGAAACCTACTGGGGGGGGCCGGAGCAGTTCTTC

d_gene: -
j_gene: TRBJ1-2
abundance: few
v_gene: TRBV6-5
CDR3aa: CASSPRGGDYGYTF
CDR3nt: TGTGCCAGCAGCCCGCGGGGGGGTGACTATGGCTACACCTTC

d_gene: -
j_gene: TRBJ2-3
abundance: -
v_gene: TRBV30
CDR3aa: CAWSARGAASSF
CDR3nt: TGTGCCTGGAGTGCCCGGGGGGCCGCCTCTTCTTTT

d_gene: -
j_gene: TRBJ2-1
abundance: few
v_gene: TRBV21-1
CDR3aa: CATSLAGGPCWYNEQFF
CDR3nt: TGTGCCACCTCACTAGCGGGAGGGCCCTGTTGGTACAATGAGCAGTTCTTC

d_gene: TRBD1
j_gene: TRBJ2-7
abundance: -
v_gene: TRBV5-1
CDR3aa: CASSLAGDSSYEQYF
CDR3nt: TGCGCCAGCAGCTTGGCCGGGGACAGCTCCTACGAGCAGTACTTC

d_gene: TRBD1
j_gene: TRBJ1-2
abundance: -
v_gene: TRBV7-9
CDR3aa: CASSLETGGYGYTF
CDR3nt: TGTGCCAGCAGCTTAGAGACAGGGGGCTATGGCTACACCTTC

d_gene: -
j_gene: TRBJ2-7
abundance: -
v_gene: TRBV6-1
CDR3aa: CASGGPEQYF
CDR3nt: TGTGCCAGCGGGGGCCCCGAGCAGTACTTC

d_gene: TRBD2
j_gene: TRBJ2-1
abundance: -
v_gene: TRBV19
CDR3aa: CASSIGGRAYNEQFF
CDR3nt: TGTGCCAGTAGTATCGGCGGGAGAGCCTACAATGAGCAGTTCTTC

d_gene: -
j_gene: TRBJ2-7
abundance: -
v_gene: TRBV18
CDR3aa: CASSRSTSSYEQYF
CDR3nt: TGTGCCAGCTCACGCTCGACAAGCTCCTACGAGCAGTACTTC

d_gene: -
j_gene: TRBJ1-1
abundance: -
v_gene: TRBV19
CDR3aa: CASSRVLAAGTEAFF
CDR3nt: TGTGCCAGTAGTCGGGTACTGGCCGCGGGCACTGAAGCTTTCTTT

d_gene: TRBD2
j_gene: TRBJ2-1
abundance: once
v_gene: TRBV7-6
CDR3aa: CASSLSSGRPSSYNEQFF
CDR3nt: TGTGCCAGCAGCTTATCTAGCGGGAGGCCGAGCTCCTACAATGAGCAGTTCTTC

d_gene: -
j_gene: TRBJ2-7
abundance: -
v_gene: TRBV7-6
CDR3aa: CASSLERSSYEQYF
CDR3nt: TGTGCCAGCAGCTTAGAGAGGAGTTCCTACGAGCAGTACTTC

d_gene: -
j_gene: TRBJ1-1
abundance: -
v_gene: TRBV9
CDR3aa: CASSPRVSYSPQMNTEAFF
CDR3nt: TGTGCCAGCAGCCCGCGGGTCTCGTACTCCCCCCAAATGAACACTGAAGCTTTCTTT

d_gene: -
j_gene: TRBJ1-5
abundance: -
v_gene: TRBV6-5
CDR3aa: CASRRTGISNQPQHF
CDR3nt: TGTGCCAGCAGGCGCACAGGGATTAGCAATCAGCCCCAGCATTTT

d_gene: TRBD1
j_gene: TRBJ1-2
abundance: -
v_gene: TRBV10-3
CDR3aa: CAISGGQGVTYGYTF
CDR3nt: TGTGCCATCAGTGGGGGACAGGGCGTCACCTATGGCTACACCTTC

d_gene: TRBD1
j_gene: TRBJ2-3
abundance: -
v_gene: TRBV11-3
CDR3aa: CASSPGQGADTQYF
CDR3nt: TGTGCCAGCAGCCCAGGACAGGGGGCAGATACGCAGTATTTT

d_gene: TRBD1
j_gene: TRBJ1-1
abundance: -
v_gene: TRBV28
CDR3aa: CASSSETGSAEAFF
CDR3nt: TGTGCCAGCAGTTCCGAGACAGGGTCGGCGGAAGCTTTCTTT

d_gene: TRBD1
j_gene: TRBJ2-5
abundance: -
v_gene: TRBV4-1
CDR3aa: CASSMGQGRETQYF
CDR3nt: TGCGCCAGCAGCATGGGACAGGGGAGGGAGACCCAGTACTTC

d_gene: TRBD2
j_gene: TRBJ2-7
abundance: -
v_gene: TRBV6-1
CDR3aa: CASSDGFSGAGISEQYF
CDR3nt: TGTGCCAGCAGTGACGGGTTTAGCGGAGCGGGAATCAGCGAGCAGTACTTC